These 25 T cell receptor beta chains were all obtained from the same sample, sequenced in a study of blood T cell repertoires in COVID-19. The method was immunoSEQ multiplex PCR; TCRdb's version includes in-frame clones alone and lacks a portion of them. In the table there are fewer than 250,000 clones, 82% of which are singletons. The sample taken for sequencing was peripheral blood. The receptors were gathered from a woman aged 70-85 years with acute or convalescent COVID-19.

In its sample, this clone was seen once. The DNA of the CDR3 is TGTGCCAGCAGCGGACAGGGAGGGGGCAATCAGCCCCAGCATTTT. This translates into CASSGQGGGNQPQHF. This chain links TRBV6-1 with TRBJ1-5; 8 nucleotides line up with TRBD1. Per germline, CDR1 MNHNS and CDR2 SASEGT. The ends lost 6 bases at V and 2 bases at J; junction bases unmatched: 6. The CDR3 runs 15 residues.

There are a few counts of this clone. Other DNA sequences in this sample translate to the same CDR3. V gene TRBV6-2 or TRBV6-3 combines with J gene TRBJ1-1; D remains ambiguous. Germline-derived CDR1 and CDR2 are MNHEY and SVGEGT. V was shortened by 0 bases and J by 1 base, with 3 bases between the two germline ends. This CDR3 has 13 amino acids. The CDR3 region has the DNA TGTGCCAGCAGTTACTCTAGGAACACTGAAGCTTTCTTT. This sequence encodes CASSYSRNTEAFF.

For this clone: The sample contains more than one DNA sequence encoding this CDR3. The rearrangement joins TRBV28 to TRBJ1-2, with D tentatively TRBD1 (5 bases). The CDR3 totals 14 residues. Germline values: CDR1 MDHEN, CDR2 SYDVKM. V lost 2 bases and J 4 bases, leaving 11 bases between the germline ends. CDR3 bases: TGTGCCAGCAGTTTAGGGCAGGGTAGCTATGGCTACACCTTC. Its protein is CASSLGQGSYGYTF.

This chain links TRBV11-3 with TRBJ2-3; D might be TRBD1 (5 bases). This CDR3 has 14 residues. V was trimmed by 5 bases and J by 2 bases, leaving 11 bases between them. The V gene's germline CDR1 is SGHNT and CDR2 YENEEA. The CDR3: CASSLKGNTDTQYF. The CDR3 bases are TGTGCCAGCAGCCTGAAGGGGAACACAGATACGCAGTATTTT. Drawing the rest from reference TRBV11-3 and TRBJ2-3, the complete variable domain is EAGVVQSPRYKIIEKKQPVAFWCNPISGHNTLYWYLQNLGQGPELLIRYENEEAVDDSQLPKDRFSAERLKGVDSTLKIQPAELGDSAVYLCASSLKGNTDTQYFGPGTRLTVL.

This rearrangement joins TRBV6-5 to TRBJ1-6; 7 positions match TRBD1. Trimming took 6 bases from V and 7 from J; bases not matched to a gene: 9. This CDR3 contains 15 residues. Germline CDR1 and CDR2: MNHEY and SVGAGI. CDR3 DNA: TGTGCCAGCAGCGCCCTACAGGGACAGAATTCACCCCTCCACTTT. Its protein is CASSALQGQNSPLHF.

Only a few counts were recorded for this clone. The J gene is TRBJ2-7, the V gene TRBV6-2 or TRBV6-3; the match to TRBD2 covers 11 bases. The length of the CDR3 is 15 residues. Per germline, CDR1 MNHEY and CDR2 SVGEGT. With 6 bases clipped from V and 4 bases from J, the junction kept 8 bases outside the gene matches. CDR3 sequence: CASSKPGLADYEQYF. As DNA, the CDR3 is TGTGCCAGCAGCAAGCCGGGACTAGCGGATTACGAGCAGTACTTC.

The J gene is TRBJ1-5, the V gene TRBV11-2; no definite D call. V lost 3 bases, J lost 7 bases, and 10 bases lay in between. The CDR3 totals 13 residues. Germline assignment: CDR1 SGHAT and CDR2 FQNNGV. The CDR3 loop reads CASSFSVEQPQHF. DNA of the CDR3: TGTGCCAGCAGCTTTTCGGTTGAGCAGCCCCAGCATTTT.

V and J are TRBV7-9 and TRBJ1-5; TRBD1 agrees at 7 bases. The CDR3 extends over 15 amino acids. CDR1 is SEHNR, CDR2 FQNEAQ, per germline (reference sequence). V lost 7 bases, J lost 1 base, and 7 bases stayed unmatched. The CDR3 DNA reads as TGTGCCAGCACTTCCGGGACAGAGAGCAATCAGCCCCAGCATTTT. This gives the protein CASTSGTESNQPQHF.

This rearrangement joins TRBV9 to TRBJ1-1, with D possibly being TRBD1 (5 bases). Germline CDR1 SGDLS, CDR2 YYNGEE. V lost 1 base and J lost 0, with 10 bases in between. This CDR3 spans 15 amino acids. CDR3 in DNA: TGTGCCAGCAGCGTAATAGCAGGGATGAACACTGAAGCTTTCTTT. Protein sequence: CASSVIAGMNTEAFF. Full variable domain (missing parts from reference TRBV9 and TRBJ1-1): DSGVTQTPKHLITATGQRVTLRCSPRSGDLSVYWYQQSLDQGLQFLIQYYNGEERAKGNILERFSAQQFPDLHSELNLSSLELGDSALYFCASSVIAGMNTEAFFGQGTRLTVV.

This chain joins TRBV10-1 and TRBJ1-4, with a weak D call TRBD1 (5 bases). Trimming cost V 4 bases and J 4 bases, with 10 bases left between them. This CDR3 has 14 amino acids. Germline assignment: CDR1 WNHNN and CDR2 SYGVQD (reference sequence). CDR3: CASSATGDNEKLFF. CDR3 nucleotides: TGCGCCAGCAGTGCCACAGGAGATAATGAAAAACTGTTTTTT.

V is TRBV4-2 and J is TRBJ2-1; D might be TRBD1 (5 bases). The CDR3 consists of 16 residues. V was cut by 4 bases and J by 1 base, with 14 bases left in between. Germline values: CDR1 LGHNA, CDR2 YNFKEQ. The CDR3 DNA reads TGTGCCAGCAGCCTCGAAGACAGTTTGTCCTACAATGAGCAGTTCTTC. It encodes CASSLEDSLSYNEQFF.

V and J are TRBV30 and TRBJ1-5; D may be TRBD1 (6 bases). This CDR3 has 13 amino acids. Trimming shortened V by 0 bases and J by 5 bases, and 8 bases separated the two germline ends. In germline, CDR1 is GTSNPN, CDR2 SVGIG (reference sequence). The CDR3, as DNA: TGTGCCTGGAGTGTTTCAGGGGATCAGCCCCAGCATTTT. This codes for CAWSVSGDQPQHF.

The rearrangement uses TRBV5-4 and TRBJ2-7; 11 bases line up with TRBD2. V was clipped by 3 bases and J by 7 bases; unmatched bases: 12. The CDR3 covers 16 residues. Per the germline V gene, CDR1 is SGHNT and CDR2 is YYREEE (reference sequence). The CDR3 sequence: CASSWDLAGGPLEQYF. CDR3 nucleotides: TGTGCCAGCAGCTGGGACCTAGCGGGGGGTCCACTGGAGCAGTACTTC.

DNA of the CDR3: TGTGCCAGCAATAGGGGTGGCACTGAAGCTTTCTTT. Protein: CASNRGGTEAFF. J is TRBJ1-1 and V is TRBV6-5, with a possible D match to TRBD1 (5 bases). CDR1 is MNHEY, CDR2 SVGAGI, per germline. This CDR3 region has 12 residues. V lost 7 bases, J lost 4 bases, and 10 bases lay in between.

Only a few counts were recorded for this clone. Other DNA variants within this sample encode the same CDR3. The chain uses TRBV14 and TRBJ1-5; D unresolved. V gave up 3 bases and J gave up 6 bases, with 9 bases separating them. CDR1 is SGHDN and CDR2 is FVKESK in the germline V gene. This CDR3 contains 13 residues. The CDR3 loop reads CASSQWGGQPQHF. CDR3 sequence (DNA): TGTGCCAGCAGCCAGTGGGGAGGTCAGCCCCAGCATTTT.

The genes are TRBV19 and TRBJ2-1; no definite D call. Germline V gene data show CDR1 as LNHDA and CDR2 as SQIVND (reference sequence). V shed 3 bases and J shed 1 base, with 13 bases lying between them. This CDR3 region has 16 residues. Here the CDR3 DNA reads TGTGCCAGTAGTATCCCCACAGCCGCGTCCTACAATGAGCAGTTCTTC. Translation gives CASSIPTAASYNEQFF.

This clone occurred once. The chain links TRBV18 to TRBJ1-1, with a tentative D call TRBD1 (5 bases). Germline V gene lookup returns CDR1 KGHSH and CDR2 LQKENI. The CDR3 contains 15 residues. The V end was cut by 0 bases, the J end by 4 bases, with 12 bases between. The CDR3 sequence is CASSPPRGSGTEAFF. CDR3 in DNA: TGTGCCAGCTCACCACCGCGGGGGAGCGGCACTGAAGCTTTCTTT.

This clone was found once. This chain links TRBV12-3 or TRBV12-4 with TRBJ2-1; 8 bases match TRBD1. V lost 1 base, J lost 9 bases, and 2 bases stayed unmatched. This CDR3 has 13 residues. CDR3 in amino acids: CASSLGTGGEQFF. In DNA form, the CDR3 reads TGTGCCAGCAGTTTAGGTACAGGGGGTGAGCAGTTCTTC.

The chain couples TRBV28 to TRBJ2-6, with 7 bases identical to TRBD1. The CDR3 covers 15 residues. Trimming took 5 bases from V and 4 from J; bases not matched to a gene: 5. CDR1 and CDR2 from the germline V gene are MDHEN and SYDVKM. CDR3 sequence reads: CASSTGTAGANVLTF. The CDR3 DNA reads as TGTGCCAGCAGTACCGGGACAGCCGGGGCCAACGTCCTGACTTTC.

The V call is TRBV7-9, the J call TRBJ1-1; D gene uncertain. The CDR3 consists of 14 residues. The V end was cut by 1 base, the J end by 2 bases, with 8 bases between. In germline, CDR1 is SEHNR, CDR2 FQNEAQ (reference sequence). CDR3: CASSLELANTEAFF. The CDR3 nucleotides are TGTGCCAGCAGCTTAGAGTTAGCTAACACTGAAGCTTTCTTT.

The CDR3 bases are TGCGCCAGCAGCCAAGATATGATAGCGGGGGGTGGCACAGATACGCAGTATTTT. Its protein product is CASSQDMIAGGGTDTQYF. The chain combines TRBV4-3 with TRBJ2-3, with 10 positions matching TRBD2. The germline V gene has CDR1 LGHNA and CDR2 YSLEER. The CDR3 is 18 residues long. V trimming: 0 bases; J trimming: 1 base; junction bases outside the gene matches: 7.

The chain joins TRBV19 to TRBJ2-5; 10 bases agree with TRBD1. The CDR3 runs to 15 residues. With 11 bases clipped from V and 4 bases from J, the junction kept 13 bases outside the gene matches. CDR1 is LNHDA and CDR2 is SQIVND in the germline V gene (reference sequence). The CDR3 nucleotides read TGTGCCTCTTCCACCGGGACAGGGGCTGGAGAGACCCAGTACTTC. Protein sequence: CASSTGTGAGETQYF.

This clone came up once. The chain links TRBV7-2 to TRBJ1-1; possible D gene TRBD1, 6 bases. The V gene lost 0 bases and the J gene lost 2 bases, with 10 bases spanning the gap. Per germline, CDR1 SGHTA and CDR2 FQGNSA. The CDR3 consists of 15 residues. As DNA, the CDR3 is TGTGCCAGCAGCTTAGCTGTGACAGGAAACACTGAAGCTTTCTTT. Encoded protein: CASSLAVTGNTEAFF.

The chain combines TRBV18 with TRBJ1-2; no clear D gene. The germline CDR1 and CDR2 sequences are KGHSH and LQKENI. V was pared by 6 bases and J by 6 bases, with 20 bases between. The CDR3 sequence is 15 residues long. CDR3 sequence: CASSRGGERGNGYTF. The DNA for the CDR3 is TGTGCCAGCTCGCGTGGCGGGGAAAGAGGAAATGGCTACACCTTC.

This clone has just a few counts. The chain employs TRBV10-2 and TRBJ1-2; 9 nucleotides line up with TRBD1. With V trimmed by 3 bases and J by 4 bases, 9 bases remained unmatched. CDR1 WSHSY and CDR2 SAAADI come from the germline V gene. This CDR3 comprises 16 residues. The CDR3 is CASSDLAGTGFYGYTF. The DNA of the CDR3 is TGCGCCAGCAGTGATCTCGCCGGGACAGGGTTCTATGGCTACACCTTC.